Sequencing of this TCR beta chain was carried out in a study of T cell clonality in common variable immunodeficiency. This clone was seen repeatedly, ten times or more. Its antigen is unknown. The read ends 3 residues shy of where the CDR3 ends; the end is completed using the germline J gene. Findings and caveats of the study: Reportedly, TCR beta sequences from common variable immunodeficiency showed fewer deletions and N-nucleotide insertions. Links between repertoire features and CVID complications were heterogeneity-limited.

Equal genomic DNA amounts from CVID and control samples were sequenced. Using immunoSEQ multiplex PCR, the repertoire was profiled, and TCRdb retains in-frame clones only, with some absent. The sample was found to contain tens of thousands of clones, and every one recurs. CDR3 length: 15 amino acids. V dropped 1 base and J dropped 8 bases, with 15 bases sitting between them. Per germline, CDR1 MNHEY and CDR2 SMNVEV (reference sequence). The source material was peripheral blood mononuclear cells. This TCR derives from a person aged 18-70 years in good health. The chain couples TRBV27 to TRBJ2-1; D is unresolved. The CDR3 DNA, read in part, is TGTGCCAGCAGTTTATGGGCCACAAAGGGCGATGAG. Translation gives CASSLWATKGDE. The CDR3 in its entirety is CASSLWATKGDEQFF.